Following are 23 T cell receptor beta chains from one sample sequenced in a study of cytomegalovirus exposure and HLA in healthy donors. The PCR had 60 Vbeta and 13 Jbeta primers. The method was immunoSEQ multiplex PCR; TCRdb's version includes in-frame clones alone and lacks a portion of them. The table records around 64,000 clones, around 61% of them present only once. Input material: PBMCs. The source of these receptors is a woman aged 45-65 years in good health and CMV-seronegative.

The J gene is TRBJ1-5, the V gene TRBV27; a possible D gene is TRBD1 (5 bases). The CDR3 is 15 amino acids. The V end lost 3 bases, the J end lost 1 base, and 10 bases lay between the germline ends. CDR1 and CDR2 (germline): MNHEY, SMNVEV (reference sequence). The CDR3: CASSFGGGSNQPQHF. CDR3 bases: TGTGCCAGCAGTTTCGGGGGAGGGAGCAATCAGCCCCAGCATTTT.

Concerning this clone itself: A junction end diverges from the germline sequence, so it may reflect a read error. Other DNA sequences in this sample translate to the same CDR3. The V call is TRBV7-7, the J call TRBJ2-5; D is possibly TRBD2 (7 bases). This CDR3 is 16 amino acids long. The germline CDR1 and CDR2 sequences are SSHAT and FNYEAQ (reference sequence). The chain's CDR3 is CASSLAAGALQETQYF. The DNA of the CDR3 is TGTGCTAGCAGCCTGGCCGCGGGGGCCCTACAAGAGACCCAGTACTTC. Supplemented by reference TRBV7-7 and TRBJ2-5, the full variable domain reads GAGVSQSPRYKVTKRGQDVTLRCDPISSHATLYWYQQALGQGPEFLTYFNYEAQPDKSGLPSDRFSAERPEGSISTLTIQRTEQRDSAMYRCASSLAAGALQETQYFGPGTRLLVL.

CDR3 region: CASSETIGSGAGEQYF. CDR3 DNA sequence: TGTGCCAGCAGTGAAACCATCGGTAGCGGGGCAGGAGAGCAGTACTTC. The chain uses TRBV2 and TRBJ2-7; 8 bases map to TRBD2. J gave up 7 bases and V 2 bases, and 13 bases lay outside the gene matches. CDR3 length equals 16 residues. The germline V gene has CDR1 SNHLY and CDR2 FYNNEI. The full variable domain, with the rest looked up from reference TRBV2 and TRBJ2-7, is EPEVTQTPSHQVTQMGQEVILRCVPISNHLYFYWYRQILGQKVEFLVSFYNNEISEKSEIFDDQFSVERPDGSNFTLKIRSTKLEDSAMYFCASSETIGSGAGEQYFGPGTRLTVT.

The chain recombines TRBV7-9 with TRBJ1-4; D unresolved. Germline V gene data show CDR1 as SEHNR and CDR2 as FQNEAQ (reference sequence). This CDR3 spans 17 amino acids. Trimming removed 2 bases at V and 3 bases at J, with 16 bases between. In nucleotides, the CDR3 is TGTGCCAGCAGCTTACAGCTTTTAAGCAGGCCTAATGAAAAACTGTTTTTT. This codes for CASSLQLLSRPNEKLFF.

The chain is built from TRBV5-4 and TRBJ1-2; TRBD1 is a possible D gene (5 bases). Germline CDR1 reads SGHNT; CDR2 reads YYREEE (reference sequence). The CDR3 sequence is 13 residues long. The V end lost 3 bases, the J end lost 2 bases, and 8 bases lay between the germline ends. The CDR3 sequence is CASSWGGNYGYTF. CDR3 sequence (DNA): TGTGCCAGCAGCTGGGGGGGGAACTATGGCTACACCTTC.

The rearrangement uses TRBV6-5 and TRBJ2-1, with 9 bases fitting TRBD1. Looked up from germline, CDR1 is MNHEY and CDR2 is SVGAGI. Trimming cost V 8 bases and J 8 bases; bases outside gene matches: 13. The CDR3 extends over 15 amino acids. The CDR3, as DNA: TGTGCCAGCTCATCCCGGGACAGGGTCTTCGATGAGCAGTTCTTC. This gives the protein CASSSRDRVFDEQFF.

V usage is TRBV4-3 and J usage is TRBJ2-5, with a tentative D call TRBD2 (6 bases). Per the germline V gene, CDR1 is LGHNA and CDR2 is YSLEER. Trimming took 1 base from V and 2 from J, leaving 14 bases between them. This CDR3 contains 16 residues. The CDR3: CASSQGTTLGQETQYF. The CDR3 DNA follows: TGCGCCAGCAGCCAAGGGACTACTTTGGGGCAAGAGACCCAGTACTTC.

This clone was detected only a few times. The CDR3 DNA follows: TGTGCCAGCAGCGTACCACGACAGGGGGCGCAATGGGATGAGACCCAGTACTTC. Encoded protein: CASSVPRQGAQWDETQYF. The V and J genes are TRBV9 and TRBJ2-5, with 10 bases matching TRBD1. This CDR3 spans 18 amino acids. Looked up from germline, CDR1 is SGDLS and CDR2 is YYNGEE. J gave up 5 bases and V 1 base, and 14 bases lay outside the gene matches.

A remark on this clone: Being one base from a much bigger clone, this may be a read error. This chain connects TRBV21-1 to TRBJ1-5; the listed D gene, TRBD1, was not tested against the DNA. TRBV21-1 is tagged as a pseudogene. The CDR3 loop spans 18 amino acids. The CDR3 coding sequence is TGTGCCACCCGTAGTGTCCAGGGGCCGCCCGGAAGCAATCAGCCCCAGCATTTT. Protein product: CATRSVQGPPGSNQPQHF.

The chain recombines TRBV14 with TRBJ2-4, with 10 bases lining up with TRBD1. V trimming: 4 bases; J trimming: 5 bases; junction bases outside the gene matches: 5. CDR1 and CDR2 from the germline V gene are SGHDN and FVKESK. CDR3 length equals 15 residues. The CDR3 nucleotides are TGTGCCAGCAGCCGCGACAGGGGGCGGGAAAACATTCAGTACTTC. Translation: CASSRDRGRENIQYF.

The rearrangement joins TRBV27 to TRBJ1-2; the D gene is possibly TRBD1 (6 bases). The CDR3 is made up of 14 amino acids. From germline, CDR1 is MNHEY and CDR2 SMNVEV (reference sequence). Trimming stripped 4 bases from V and 8 bases from J, with 17 bases between. The CDR3 here is CASSWVGGGPGYTF. The CDR3 region has the DNA TGTGCCAGCAGTTGGGTAGGCGGGGGCCCGGGCTACACCTTC.

This clone occurred once. This chain connects TRBV9 to TRBJ2-7; the match to TRBD1 covers 11 bases. Germline loops: CDR1 SGDLS, CDR2 YYNGEE. The CDR3 extends over 15 amino acids. Germline trimming cut 0 bases from V and 6 bases from J; bases unmatched to any gene: 5. In nucleotides, the CDR3 is TGTGCCAGCAGCGTAGCGGGACAGGGGGGTCCCGAGCAGTACTTC. Residues: CASSVAGQGGPEQYF.

This chain links TRBV27 with TRBJ1-1; the match to TRBD1 covers 8 bases. The germline V gene has CDR1 MNHEY and CDR2 SMNVEV (reference sequence). There are 16 residues in the CDR3. After removal of 1 base from V and 0 bases from J, the junction contained 4 bases not matched to a gene. CDR3 residues: CASSLYWTGLNTEAFF. The CDR3 DNA sequence: TGTGCCAGCAGTTTATACTGGACAGGGCTGAACACTGAAGCTTTCTTT.

The V call is TRBV11-2, the J call TRBJ2-5; 7 bases align to TRBD1. Germline V lookup: CDR1 SGHAT, CDR2 FQNNGV. The CDR3 length is 13 residues. J lost 5 bases, V lost 4 bases, and 4 bases had no gene match. The CDR3 DNA reads TGTGCCAGCAGCTGGGACAGAACGGAGACCCAGTACTTC. This encodes CASSWDRTETQYF.

This rearrangement joins TRBV28 to TRBJ1-1; 12 bases line up with TRBD1. The CDR3 is made up of 15 amino acids. V gave up 4 bases and J gave up 7 bases; unmatched junction bases: 7. CDR1 is MDHEN, CDR2 SYDVKM, per germline. CDR3 DNA sequence: TGTGCCAGCAGTTCCGGGACAGGGGGCAGTCTTGAAGCTTTCTTT. Its protein is CASSSGTGGSLEAFF.

This rearrangement joins TRBV5-4 to TRBJ2-3; a possible D gene is TRBD1 (5 bases). The CDR3 loop spans 15 amino acids. Germline V lookup: CDR1 SGHNT, CDR2 YYREEE (reference sequence). V was trimmed by 0 bases and J by 7 bases, leaving 15 bases between them. CDR3 in DNA: TGTGCCAGCAGCTTGGGCCAGGGCCTAAGCAATACGCAGTATTTT. Translated: CASSLGQGLSNTQYF.

DNA of the CDR3: TGTGCCAGCTCCCTCACCGACAGGGCCACTGAAGCTTTCTTT. This gives the protein CASSLTDRATEAFF. V gene TRBV18 combines with J gene TRBJ1-1; 7 nucleotides line up with TRBD1. From germline, CDR1 is KGHSH and CDR2 LQKENI. The J segment lost 4 bases and the V segment lost 6 bases, leaving 8 bases of the junction unmatched. There are 14 residues in the CDR3.

CDR3 sequence (DNA): TGTGCCAGCAGCCCCCTGGCAGGTGGCACTGAAGCTTTCTTT. Translated, it gives CASSPLAGGTEAFF. V usage is TRBV11-1 and J usage is TRBJ1-1; D gene unclear. CDR1 is SGHAT, CDR2 FQDESV, per germline (reference sequence). This CDR3 spans 14 amino acids. Between the trimmed V and J ends, which lost 5 bases and 4 bases, there was a span of 14 bases.

Points on this clone: An end of the junction differs from the germline gene, which may be a read error. This sequence joins TRBV7-7 and TRBJ2-3; 7 bases line up with TRBD2. This CDR3 comprises 15 residues. The V gene's germline CDR1 is SSHAT and CDR2 FNYEAQ (reference sequence). The CDR3 bases are TGTGCTAGCAGCCCCTGGGGGGGAGTAACAGATACGCAGTATTTT. Translated, it gives CASSPWGGVTDTQYF.

This chain uses TRBV7-3 with TRBJ2-1; D remains unclear. Trimming took off 5 bases at V and 8 bases at J, with 13 bases between the two ends. The CDR3 totals 13 residues. Germline CDR1 is SGHTA and CDR2 is FQGTGA. The DNA of the CDR3 is TGTGCCAGCAGCCGCGCCCCCACAGATGAGCAGTTCTTC. Translating gives CASSRAPTDEQFF.

CDR3 nucleotide sequence: TGTGCCAGCAGTCGGACTGCCTATGGCTACACCTTC. This gives the protein CASSRTAYGYTF. The chain has TRBV28 and TRBJ1-2; D not certain. The CDR3 runs 12 residues. In germline, CDR1 is MDHEN, CDR2 SYDVKM. V lost 5 bases and J 4 bases, leaving 8 bases between the germline ends.

This CDR3 is CASSLTGEGETQYF. In nucleotides, the CDR3 is TGTGCCAGCAGCCTTACAGGGGAAGGGGAGACCCAGTACTTC. V is TRBV5-4 and J is TRBJ2-5; 7 bases match TRBD1. Per germline, CDR1 SGHNT and CDR2 YYREEE (reference sequence). The CDR3 length is 14 residues. The V and J ends lost 4 bases and 5 bases, in that order; junction bases with no gene match: 8.

The genes are TRBV5-1 and TRBJ2-3; D unresolved. Trimming cost V 3 bases and J 2 bases, with 7 bases left between them. The CDR3 has 13 residues. The germline gives CDR1 SGHRS, CDR2 YFSETQ. CDR3 sequence (DNA): TGCGCCAGCAGCTACGCAGACACAGATACGCAGTATTTT. It encodes CASSYADTDTQYF. The entire variable domain, with the rest obtained from reference TRBV5-1 and TRBJ2-3, is as follows: KAGVTQTPRYLIKTRGQQVTLSCSPISGHRSVSWYQQTPGQGLQFLFEYFSETQRNKGNFPGRFSGRQFSNSRSEMNVSTLELGDSALYLCASSYADTDTQYFGPGTRLTVL.